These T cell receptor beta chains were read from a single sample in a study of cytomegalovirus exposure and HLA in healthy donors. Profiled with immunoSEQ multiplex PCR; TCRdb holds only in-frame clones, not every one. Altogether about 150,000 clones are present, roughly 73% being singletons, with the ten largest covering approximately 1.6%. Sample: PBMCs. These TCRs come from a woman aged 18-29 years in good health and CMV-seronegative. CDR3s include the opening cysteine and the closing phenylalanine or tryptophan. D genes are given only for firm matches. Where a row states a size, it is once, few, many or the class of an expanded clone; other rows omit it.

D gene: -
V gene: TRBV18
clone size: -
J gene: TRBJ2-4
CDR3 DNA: TGTGCCAGCTCACCACTTCCAGAGGGTAGCGGAACATTCAAAAACATTCAGTACTTC
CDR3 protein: CASSPLPEGSGTFKNIQYF

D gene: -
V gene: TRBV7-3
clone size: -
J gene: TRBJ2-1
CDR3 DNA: TGTGCCAGCAGTCCCGGAGATTGGGGGGGCCTGAATGAGCAGTTCTTC
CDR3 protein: CASSPGDWGGLNEQFF

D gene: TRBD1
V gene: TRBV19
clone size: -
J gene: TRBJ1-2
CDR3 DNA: TGTGCCACCGTACACAGGGGAATGGATGGCTACACCTTC
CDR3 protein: CATVHRGMDGYTF

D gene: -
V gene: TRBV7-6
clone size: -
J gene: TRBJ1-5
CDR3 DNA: TGTGCCAGCAGCGAGGGGGATAGCAATCAGCCCCAGCATTTT
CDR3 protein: CASSEGDSNQPQHF

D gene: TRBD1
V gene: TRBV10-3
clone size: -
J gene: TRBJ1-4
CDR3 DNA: TGTGCCATCAAGGGACAGGGGTTGGAAAAACTGTTTTTT
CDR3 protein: CAIKGQGLEKLFF

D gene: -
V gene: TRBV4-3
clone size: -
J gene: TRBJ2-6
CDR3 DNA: TGCGCCAGCAGCCAAGAGTCGGGGAGTGGGGCCAACGTCCTGACTTTC
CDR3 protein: CASSQESGSGANVLTF

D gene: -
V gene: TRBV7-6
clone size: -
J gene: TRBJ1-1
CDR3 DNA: TGTGCCAGCAGCTTAGCGCCTAATATAGACACTGAAGCTTTCTTT
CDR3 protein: CASSLAPNIDTEAFF

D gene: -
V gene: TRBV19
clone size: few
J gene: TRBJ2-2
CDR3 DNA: TGTGCCAGTAGCTTAACCGGGGAGCTGTTTTTT
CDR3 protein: CASSLTGELFF

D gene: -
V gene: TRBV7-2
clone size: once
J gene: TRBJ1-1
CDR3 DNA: TGTGCCAGCGATAAGGACATGAACACTGAAGCTTTCTTT
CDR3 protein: CASDKDMNTEAFF

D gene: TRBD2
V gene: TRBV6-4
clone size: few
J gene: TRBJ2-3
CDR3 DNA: TGTGCCAGCAGTGAACGGACTAGCGGGGGGGCAGATACGCAGTATTTT
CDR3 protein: CASSERTSGGADTQYF

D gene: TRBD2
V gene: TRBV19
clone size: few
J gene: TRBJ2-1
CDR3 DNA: TGTGCCAGTAGTGCTAGCGGGGGGGCGGATGAGCAGTTCTTC
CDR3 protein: CASSASGGADEQFF

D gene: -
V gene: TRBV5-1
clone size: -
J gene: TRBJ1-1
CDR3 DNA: TGCGCCAGCAGCTTGGTAGAGATGAACACTGAAGCTTTCTTT
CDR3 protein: CASSLVEMNTEAFF

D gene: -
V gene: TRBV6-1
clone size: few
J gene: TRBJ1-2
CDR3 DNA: TGTGCCAGCAGATTGACAGTTAACTATGGCTACACCTTC
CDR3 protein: CASRLTVNYGYTF

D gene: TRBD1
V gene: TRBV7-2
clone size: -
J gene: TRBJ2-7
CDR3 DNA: TGTGCCAGCAGCTTAGGAGGGGGCCGAACTACCTACGAGCAGTACTTC
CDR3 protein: CASSLGGGRTTYEQYF

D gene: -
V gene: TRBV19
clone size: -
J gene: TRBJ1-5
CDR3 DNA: TGTGCCAGTAGTATGAGACTCTATCAGCCCCAGCATTTT
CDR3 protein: CASSMRLYQPQHF

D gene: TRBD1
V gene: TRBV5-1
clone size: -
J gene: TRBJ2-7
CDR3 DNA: TGCGCCAGCAGTAAGGACAGGGACATCGACGAGCAGTACTTC
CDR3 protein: CASSKDRDIDEQYF

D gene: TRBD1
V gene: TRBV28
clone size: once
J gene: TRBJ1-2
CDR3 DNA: TGTGCCAGCAGTTTGACAGGGGGCGCGATAAATGGCTACACCTTC
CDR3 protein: CASSLTGGAINGYTF

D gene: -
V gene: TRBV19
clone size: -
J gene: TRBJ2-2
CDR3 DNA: TGTGCCAGTAGTACCGGACAGCTAGACACCGGGGAGCTGTTTTTT
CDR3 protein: CASSTGQLDTGELFF

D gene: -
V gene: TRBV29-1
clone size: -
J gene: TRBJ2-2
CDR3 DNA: TGCAGCGTTTATGGGGGCCCCTCCGGGGAGCTGTTTTTT
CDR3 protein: CSVYGGPSGELFF

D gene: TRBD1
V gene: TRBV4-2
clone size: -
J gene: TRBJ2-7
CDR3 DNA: TGTGCCAGCAGCCAGGAAACAGGGGGCGAGCAGTACTTC
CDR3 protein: CASSQETGGEQYF

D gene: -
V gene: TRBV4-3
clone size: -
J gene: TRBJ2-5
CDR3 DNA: TGCGCCAGCAGCCAAGATCCAGCTAGCCCAGAGACCCAGTACTTC
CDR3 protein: CASSQDPASPETQYF

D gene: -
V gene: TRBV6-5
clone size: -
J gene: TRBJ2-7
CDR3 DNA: TGTGCCAGCAGTTCCCGGACAGCCAACTCATACGAGCAGTACTTC
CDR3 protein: CASSSRTANSYEQYF

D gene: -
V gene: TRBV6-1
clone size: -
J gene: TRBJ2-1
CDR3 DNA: TGTGCCAGCAGTGAAGAAGCGGGCTCCTACAATGAGCAGTTCTTC
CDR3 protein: CASSEEAGSYNEQFF

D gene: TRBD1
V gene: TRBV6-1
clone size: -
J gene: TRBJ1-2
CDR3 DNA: TGTGCCAGCAGTACCCGGGACAGGGATAACTATGGCTACACCTTC
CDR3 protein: CASSTRDRDNYGYTF

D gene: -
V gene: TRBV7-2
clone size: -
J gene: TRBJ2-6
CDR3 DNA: TGTGCCAGCAGCTCACCATTCTCTGGGGCCAACGTCCTGACTTTT
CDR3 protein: CASSSPFSGANVLTF

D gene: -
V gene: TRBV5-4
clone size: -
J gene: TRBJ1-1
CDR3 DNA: TGTGCCAGCAGCCATATGACAGGAAACACTGAAGCTTTCTTT
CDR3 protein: CASSHMTGNTEAFF

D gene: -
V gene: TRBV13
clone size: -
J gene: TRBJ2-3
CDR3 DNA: TGTGCCAGCAGCTACCTTACACCGGGGTTTTTCACAGATACGCAGTATTTT
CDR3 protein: CASSYLTPGFFTDTQYF

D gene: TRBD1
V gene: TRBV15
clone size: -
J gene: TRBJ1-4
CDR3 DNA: TGTGCCACCAGCAGCGACGGACAGGGGGGGACTAATGAAAAACTGTTTTTT
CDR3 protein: CATSSDGQGGTNEKLFF

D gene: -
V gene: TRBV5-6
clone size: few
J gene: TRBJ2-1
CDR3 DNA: TGTGCCAGCAGCTTGGGACACATCCTTTCATACAATGAGCAGTTCTTC
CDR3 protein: CASSLGHILSYNEQFF

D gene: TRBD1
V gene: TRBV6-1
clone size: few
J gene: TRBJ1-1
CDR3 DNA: TGTGCCAGCATTTTGACAGGGCGGCTCACTGAAGCTTTCTTT
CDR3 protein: CASILTGRLTEAFF

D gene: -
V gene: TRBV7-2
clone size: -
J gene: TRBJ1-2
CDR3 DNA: TGTGCCAGCAGCTTAGGGCAGGGCTATGGCTACACCTTC
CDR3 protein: CASSLGQGYGYTF